This entry features one T cell receptor (beta chain) sequence. What it recognizes is unknown. The record originates from a study of blood T cells in healthy people across ages. General study points: Strong correlation existed between TCR beta diversity and naive T cell percentage. It was the long-lived donors that had more naive CD4+ cells and higher diversity than aged donors.

At least 6.5 million PBMCs were isolated per sample. Total RNA extracted from each sample amounted to at least 6 micrograms. There are 14 residues in the CDR3. The V end was cut by 6 bases, the J end by 2 bases, with 16 bases between. Germline CDR1 SQVTM, CDR2 ANQGSEA. Combining a sample-barcoded 5' primer with a J-beta primer mix, a second PCR ran for about 7 to 12 cycles. In TCRdb, the 5' RACE reads were re-called with MiXCR into one record per CDR3 protein. The table includes fewer than 2,000,000 distinct CDR3 sequences, 35% to 50% detected once. The clonotype comes from a human donor in good health. V gene TRBV29-1 combines with J gene TRBJ2-5; D is unresolved. Sequencing was carried out using blood. CDR3 sequence: CSVDLRRIQETQYF. The CDR3 nucleotides are TGCAGCGTCGACCTAAGGCGGATACAAGAGACCCAGTACTTC.